Sequencing of this T cell receptor beta chain was carried out in a study of T cell repertoires in cytomegalovirus infection. Across the whole study: It was recently identified HLA-C-restricted and well-studied HLA-B-restricted CMV epitopes that the study used. Indications came from public TCR beta signatures; they pointed to CMV infection and to a matching HLA type.

One entry per CDR3 protein results from TCRdb running MiXCR on the reads. The repertoire has a few hundred thousand distinct CDR3 sequences, about 34% of them found once; the top ten carry 13%. Notes on the study in general: Cumulated frequencies of public TCR beta families served to identify carriers of CMV plus the relevant HLA.

Remarks on this clonotype: Antigen specificity is unknown.

CDR3 size: 20 residues. The germline gives CDR1 MNHNY, CDR2 SVGAGI (reference sequence). Trimming cost V 5 bases and J 1 base; bases outside gene matches: 12. Sequenced here: cultured PBMCs, sampled from culture after CMV antigen stimulation. The clonotype was recovered from a human donor in good health (CMV status not recorded). Some clones in this sample may be carry-over from other donors' samples. The V and J genes are TRBV6-6 and TRBJ2-3, with 16 bases aligning to TRBD2. DNA for the CDR3: TGTGCCAGCAGTCTTGGGACTAGCGGGAGGGCCCTCCACGGCACAGATACGCAGTATTTT. It yields the protein CASSLGTSGRALHGTDTQYF.